What follows are 6 T cell receptor beta chains derived from one specimen sequenced in a study of beta chain features in type 1 diabetes (dated 2018 in TCRdb). The antigens these receptors bind are not known. The library was obtained by the immunoSEQ multiplex PCR assay. The entire isolated RNA was reverse transcribed using the High Capacity cDNA Reverse Transcription Kit, and thus expressed TCRB transcripts were sequenced. The table was pulled from immuneACCESS by TCRdb, which kept in-frame rearrangements only. Such tables lose some clones; where checked, under half of the loss comes from unresolved V genes, and the rest has no known cause. Present in this sample are about 160,000 clones, around 9.7% of which were seen just once. The ten largest clones represent roughly 0.7% of the sample. Study-wide conclusions, independent of this receptor: A moderate but significant shortening of TCRB CDR3 length was observed in type 1 diabetes patients in all four CD4+ subsets.

The sample consisted of central memory CD4+ T cells from blood. The receptor source for this set is a woman in her 30s with type 1 diabetes.

A note on this clone: Its ends do not fully match the called genes, so a read error is possible. The gene calls are TRBV28 and TRBJ2-7, with D possibly TRBD2 on 5 matching bases. CDR3 length equals 14 residues. CDR1 is MDHEN, CDR2 SYDVKM, per germline. The CDR3 spells CASSLLTAGYAQYF. For the CDR3, the DNA is TGTGCCAGCAGTTTATTGACCGCGGGCTACGCGCAGTACTTC. The full variable domain, rest sourced from reference TRBV28 and TRBJ2-7, is DVKVTQSSRYLVKRTGEKVFLECVQDMDHENMFWYRQDPGLGLRLIYFSYDVKMKEKGDIPEGYSVSREKKERFSLILESASTNQTSMYLCASSLLTAGYAQYFGPGTRLTVT.

This sequence joins TRBV27 and TRBJ1-5; 8 bases are a match to TRBD1. Germline assignment: CDR1 MNHEY and CDR2 SMNVEV (reference sequence). The CDR3 loop spans 17 amino acids. With 0 bases clipped from V and 2 bases from J, the junction kept 6 bases outside the gene matches. CDR3 loop: CASSLSKDRDGNQPQHF. CDR3 bases: TGTGCCAGCAGTTTATCGAAGGACAGGGATGGCAATCAGCCCCAGCATTTT.

The chain links TRBV5-1 to TRBJ1-2; maybe TRBD1 (6 bases). The CDR3 runs to 13 residues. In germline, CDR1 is SGHRS, CDR2 YFSETQ. V dropped 0 bases and J dropped 7 bases, with 10 bases sitting between them. The CDR3 protein is CASSLATGPGYTF. The CDR3 nucleotides read TGCGCCAGCAGCTTGGCTACAGGGCCTGGCTACACCTTC.

The chain couples TRBV11-2 to TRBJ2-5, with 10 bases lining up with TRBD2. CDR3 length: 15 amino acids. Germline CDR1 is SGHAT and CDR2 is FQNNGV. V lost 8 bases to trimming and J lost 7 bases; unmatched junction nucleotides: 13. CDR3 nucleotide sequence: TGTGCCAGCGCACCCCTCCAGCGGGAGGGGGGGACCCAGTACTTC. It encodes CASAPLQREGGTQYF.

The rearrangement links TRBV15 to TRBJ2-6, with 9 bases fitting TRBD1. The CDR3 runs to 19 residues. CDR1 and CDR2 from the germline V gene are LNHNV and YYDKDF (reference sequence). The V segment lost 3 bases and the J segment 3 bases; nucleotides outside the gene matches: 12. The CDR3 coding sequence is TGTGCCACCAGCAGGGAGAGTGGGACAGGGTCTATTGGGGCCAACGTCCTGACTTTC. Residues: CATSRESGTGSIGANVLTF.

At least ten counts were recorded for this clone. The chain uses TRBV18 and TRBJ2-1, with TRBD1 as a possible D gene (5 bases). CDR3 length: 14 amino acids. Germline CDR1 reads KGHSH; CDR2 reads LQKENI. Deletions cut 3 bases from V and 3 bases from J, with 9 bases between. The CDR3 DNA reads TGTGCCAGCTCACCCGACAGAAGCTACAATGAGCAGTTCTTC. Its protein is CASSPDRSYNEQFF.